This TCR beta chain was documented in a study of cytomegalovirus exposure and HLA in healthy donors. The study ran its PCR with 60 Vbeta and 13 Jbeta primers. Clones were sequenced by immunoSEQ multiplex PCR, and TCRdb holds only the in-frame ones, with some missing. The table records about 160,000 clones, 82% of them present only once. V lost 5 bases, J lost 6 bases, and 19 bases lay in between. CDR3 length: 16 residues. Germline-derived CDR1 and CDR2 are SGHTA and FQGNSA. The receptor was derived from a girl under 18 in good health and CMV-seropositive. V is TRBV7-2 and J is TRBJ2-2; a weak D match, TRBD2 (6 bases). The sample comprised PBMCs. DNA of the CDR3: TGTGCCAGCAGCGCACGGGGGACCAGTCCCCCCGGGGAGCTGTTTTTT. Translating it yields CASSARGTSPPGELFF.